The entry below describes one T cell receptor (beta chain). The data derive from a study of blood T cell repertoires in COVID-19. As handled by the study authors: Amplification with reference gene primers provided the estimates of nucleated cell counts. Data came from immunoSEQ multiplex PCR; TCRdb stores just in-frame clones and leaves some out. From that table come the V and J calls and clone size; the DNA was used to work out D and trimming. The table shows under 400,000 clones, with around 90% occurring only once. This TCR derives from a woman aged 55 to 70 with COVID-19, enrolled during active disease. The sample taken for sequencing was peripheral blood.

The CDR3 DNA reads as TGTGCCAGCAGCCTGACTACCGGGACTAGCGCGGAGACCCAGTACTTC. It encodes CASSLTTGTSAETQYF. The chain combines TRBV5-6 with TRBJ2-5; TRBD2 aligns across 10 bases. The V gene end was trimmed by 4 bases and the J gene end by 5 bases; junction bases not matched to a gene: 11. CDR1 is SGHDT and CDR2 is YYEEEE in the germline V gene. The CDR3 length is 16 residues.